The clone carrying this T cell receptor (beta chain) appeared once. CD4+ cells were split into CD45RA+ naive and CD45RA-negative memory subsets. CDR3 length equals 17 residues. J gave up 1 base and V 0 bases, and 8 bases lay outside the gene matches. Germline CDR1 and CDR2: SGHRS and YFSETQ. This sample is part of a study of shared clonotypes between healthy human individuals. Overall study: Researchers drew samples from a couple of women and a few men aged 18 to 49.

Profiled with immunoSEQ multiplex PCR; TCRdb holds only in-frame clones, not every one. This sample has roughly 1,500,000 clones; 95% to 99% occur once, and the top ten carry around 0.47%. The chain joins TRBV5-1 to TRBJ1-1; TRBD1 aligns across 8 bases. The sample was naive CD4+ T cells sorted from blood. The subset is: CD45RA+ positively selected. The source of this sequence is a man under 40 in good health. The CDR3 DNA is TGCGCCAGCAGCTTGGTAGTCAGGGGGCTGAGGAACACTGAAGCTTTCTTT. Its protein product is CASSLVVRGLRNTEAFF.